The sequence of this TCR beta chain was determined in a study of OX40 agonist ivuxolimab in advanced cancers. Sequenced by immunoSEQ multiplex PCR; TCRdb stores in-frame clones only, minus some. This table holds around 65,000 clones, about 91% found once. This clone was found once. The junction had 7 bases not matched to a gene; V was cut back by 5 bases and J by 3 bases. Germline CDR1 reads LGHNA; CDR2 reads YSLEER. The CDR3 length is 15 residues. The starting material was CD4+ or CD8+ T cells sorted from blood, obtained in a trial of the OX40 agonist ivuxolimab. The TCR originated in an adult with an advanced solid tumor such as melanoma, head and neck, liver or kidney cancer. The chain carries TRBV4-3 and TRBJ2-3; 8 nucleotides align to TRBD1. CDR3 in amino acids: CASSSWTGLTDTQYF. The CDR3 DNA is TGCGCCAGCAGCTCCTGGACAGGGTTGACAGATACGCAGTATTTT.